These 18 T cell receptor beta chains originate from one sample sequenced in a study of Graves' ophthalmopathy and Graves' hyperthyroidism listed by TCRdb under 2018. Instrument used: Illumina HiSeq 2000. For repertoire sequencing, the TCR beta CDR3 regions were amplified from RNA transcripts. The first round of RT-PCR was done with HTBI primers and the Qiagen OneStep RT-PCR kit, and was followed by a second round of multiplex PCR, then size selection and purification. TCRdb itself trimmed the public reads at Q25 with fastp, ran MiXCR and retained productive beta chains. All rows with the same CDR3 protein become a single entry with the most common DNA and genes. The sample table shows 680,000 or so distinct CDR3 sequences, and 20% to 25% are seen once. The top ten clones comprise about 6.6% of the sample. The sequenced sample consisted of peripheral blood. The receptors were sampled from a woman younger than 35 with stable Graves' hyperthyroidism. Some clones in this sample may be carry-over from other donors' samples. Donor details come from another sample of the same person, matched by shared clones.

This chain joins TRBV5-1 and TRBJ1-4; D might be TRBD1 (5 bases). Trimming removed 4 bases from V and 5 bases from J, with 15 bases in between. The CDR3 is 15 residues long. Looked up from germline, CDR1 is SGHRS and CDR2 is YFSETQ. The CDR3, as DNA: TGCGCCAGCAGCGCCCTGGGACGGAACAATGAAAAACTGTTTTTT. This encodes CASSALGRNNEKLFF. Combining the CDR3 with reference TRBV5-1 and TRBJ1-4 gives the whole variable domain KAGVTQTPRYLIKTRGQQVTLSCSPISGHRSVSWYQQTPGQGLQFLFEYFSETQRNKGNFPGRFSGRQFSNSRSEMNVSTLELGDSALYLCASSALGRNNEKLFFGSGTQLSVL.

Only a few counts were recorded for this clonotype. The rearrangement joins TRBV6-5 to TRBJ1-1; 7 bases are shared with TRBD1. V shed 4 bases and J 5 bases; nucleotides not matched to a gene: 7. Germline loops: CDR1 MNHEY, CDR2 SVGAGI. CDR3 length: 14 residues. In DNA, the CDR3 is TGTGCCAGCAGTTGCAGGGGGGGTTGGACTGAAGCTTTCTTT. This sequence encodes CASSCRGGWTEAFF.

This clonotype was seen ten or more times. CDR3 nucleotide sequence: TGTGCCAGCAGGCCCACCGGGACAACCGCCTATGGCTACACCTTC. Protein: CASRPTGTTAYGYTF. This chain uses TRBV27 with TRBJ1-2; perhaps TRBD1 as D (6 bases). The V end lost 6 bases, the J end lost 4 bases, and 18 bases lay between the germline ends. There are 15 residues in the CDR3. Germline V gene lookup returns CDR1 MNHEY and CDR2 SMNVEV (reference sequence).

This clonotype appeared many times. J is TRBJ2-7 and V is TRBV6-5; 8 nucleotides match TRBD1. This CDR3 spans 14 amino acids. Trimming cost V 7 bases and J 6 bases; bases outside gene matches: 11. Germline CDR1 reads MNHEY; CDR2 reads SVGAGI. The CDR3 loop is CASNKDRVLLEQYF. The CDR3 DNA reads TGTGCCAGCAATAAGGACAGGGTTCTCCTCGAGCAGTACTTC.

This clonotype was seen only a few times. This chain connects TRBV18 to TRBJ1-1, with 8 bases that match TRBD1. Germline CDR1 KGHSH, CDR2 LQKENI. V was pared by 5 bases and J by 1 base, with 9 bases of the junction left unmatched. The CDR3 runs 16 residues. The CDR3 DNA reads as TGTGCCAGCTCAACACAGGGGGTTGGGGCGAACACTGAAGCTTTCTTT. Its protein is CASSTQGVGANTEAFF. The full variable domain, its missing parts supplied by reference TRBV18 and TRBJ1-1, is NAGVMQNPRHLVRRRGQEARLRCSPMKGHSHVYWYRQLPEEGLKFMVYLQKENIIDESGMPKERFSAEFPKEGPSILRIQQVVRGDSAAYFCASSTQGVGANTEAFFGQGTRLTVV.

This clonotype has a count of ten or more. The V and J genes are TRBV20-1 and TRBJ1-5; D is ambiguous. The CDR3 is made up of 16 amino acids. Trimming removed 0 bases at V and 2 bases at J, with 14 bases between. In germline, CDR1 is DFQATT, CDR2 SNEGSKA (reference sequence). This CDR3 is CSARDPQGGRNQPQHF. CDR3 nucleotide sequence: TGCAGTGCTAGAGACCCACAAGGCGGACGCAATCAGCCCCAGCATTTT.

There are many counts of this clonotype. This chain uses TRBV6-4 with TRBJ2-3, with TRBD2 matching over 12 bases. The germline CDR1 and CDR2 sequences are MRHNA and SNTAGT. With V trimmed by 5 bases and J by 5 bases, 8 bases remained unmatched. This CDR3 contains 16 residues. The DNA of the CDR3 is TGTGCCAGCAGTCGCTCTCTAGCGGGAGGGGGAGATACGCAGTATTTT. This sequence encodes CASSRSLAGGGDTQYF.

This chain uses TRBV6-1 with TRBJ2-7; D is possibly TRBD1 or TRBD2 (6 bases each). The CDR3 is 15 amino acids. Germline CDR1 MNHNS, CDR2 SASEGT. V was clipped by 6 bases and J by 5 bases, with 20 bases between them. CDR3 sequence: CASSTGGAVFNEQYF. The CDR3 DNA is TGTGCCAGCAGCACCGGGGGCGCGGTATTCAACGAGCAGTACTTC.

This clonotype was recorded a few times. The chain joins TRBV29-1 to TRBJ2-2; 8 bases line up with TRBD2. The V gene end was trimmed by 6 bases and the J gene end by 7 bases; junction bases not matched to a gene: 10. The CDR3 consists of 14 residues. Germline lookup yields CDR1 SQVTM and CDR2 ANQGSEA. The CDR3 DNA is TGCAGCGTGCTAAACGGGGGGGCTTACGGGGAGCTGTTTTTT. Translation gives CSVLNGGAYGELFF.

This clonotype has just a few counts. This chain uses TRBV20-1 with TRBJ2-7; TRBD2 is a possible D gene (7 bases). CDR1 DFQATT and CDR2 SNEGSKA come from the germline V gene (reference sequence). The ends were cut back, 0 bases at V and 4 bases at J, with 13 bases in the middle. The CDR3 is 14 residues long. The CDR3 DNA follows: TGCAGTGCTAGAGATTTGAGGGGGGGATACGAGCAGTACTTC. Its translation is CSARDLRGGYEQYF.

This clonotype was picked up a small number of times. The chain is built from TRBV5-1 and TRBJ1-3, with D unclear. The CDR3 is 15 amino acids. Germline CDR1 reads SGHRS; CDR2 reads YFSETQ. Trimming left V 1 base short and J 4 bases short, with 12 bases between. The CDR3 reads CASSLLPFSGNTIYF. The CDR3, as DNA: TGCGCCAGCAGCTTGTTACCCTTTTCAGGAAACACCATATATTTT. The full variable domain, in which reference TRBV5-1 and TRBJ1-3 provide the parts outside the CDR3, is KAGVTQTPRYLIKTRGQQVTLSCSPISGHRSVSWYQQTPGQGLQFLFEYFSETQRNKGNFPGRFSGRQFSNSRSEMNVSTLELGDSALYLCASSLLPFSGNTIYFGEGSWLTVV.

This clonotype was observed many times. The chain employs TRBV6-5 and TRBJ1-5; no clear D. V was shortened by 6 bases and J by 6 bases, with 15 bases between the two germline ends. The CDR3 extends over 14 amino acids. In germline, CDR1 is MNHEY, CDR2 SVGAGI. CDR3 DNA: TGTGCCAGCAGCCAAGGGCAGTTTACTCAGCCCCAGCATTTT. Translated: CASSQGQFTQPQHF.

This clonotype showed up many times. The J gene is TRBJ1-1, the V gene TRBV6-2 or TRBV6-3, with D possibly TRBD1 on 5 matching bases. Germline CDR1 is MNHEY and CDR2 is SVGEGT. V lost 4 bases and J lost 5, with 14 bases in between. The CDR3 length is 14 residues. The CDR3 bases are TGTGCCAGCAGTTTAGGGGACCTGAGTACTGAAGCTTTCTTT. Translating it yields CASSLGDLSTEAFF.

This clonotype showed up many times. The gene calls are TRBV19 and TRBJ1-1; unclear D gene. The V and J ends lost 1 base and 1 base respectively, with 4 bases between them. The germline V gene encodes CDR1 LNHDA and CDR2 SQIVND (reference sequence). The CDR3 spans 13 residues. The CDR3 DNA is TGTGCCAGTAGTATAGGTCCGAACACTGAAGCTTTCTTT. Its protein is CASSIGPNTEAFF.

This clonotype was observed many times. V usage is TRBV24-1 and J usage is TRBJ2-7; D call uncertain. The CDR3 spans 15 residues. The germline V gene encodes CDR1 KGHDR and CDR2 SFDVKD. V was clipped by 2 bases and J by 0 bases, with 10 bases between them. CDR3 protein: CATSDSRHTSYEQYF. The CDR3 coding sequence is TGTGCCACCAGTGATTCCCGGCATACCTCCTACGAGCAGTACTTC.

This chain joins TRBV4-1 and TRBJ2-7; unclear D gene. Per the germline V gene, CDR1 is MGHRA and CDR2 is YSYEKL. Between the trimmed V and J ends, which lost 3 bases and 4 bases, there was a span of 13 bases. This CDR3 contains 14 residues. The CDR3, as DNA: TGCGCCAGCAGCCAGGACGGTTTTCCGTACGAGCAGTACTTC. Its translation is CASSQDGFPYEQYF.

In the case of this clonotype: Being one base from a much bigger clone, this may be a read error. This CDR3 is missing its conserved last phenylalanine or tryptophan, likely due to a read error. V gene TRBV6-2 or TRBV6-3 combines with J gene TRBJ1-5; 10 bases align to TRBD1. CDR3 size: 16 residues. Trimming at V came to 6 bases and at J to 1 base, leaving 6 bases not matched to a gene. CDR1 is MNHEY and CDR2 is SVGEGT in the germline V gene. CDR3 nucleotide sequence: TGTGCCAGCAGGACCAGGGACAGGGGAAGCAATCAGCCCCAGCATTTG. Its translation is CASRTRDRGSNQPQHL.

V usage is TRBV6-1 and J usage is TRBJ2-2; TRBD2 aligns across 10 bases. The CDR3 covers 15 residues. V lost 2 bases to trimming and J lost 7 bases; unmatched junction nucleotides: 4. Per the germline V gene, CDR1 is MNHNS and CDR2 is SASEGT. CDR3 region: CASSELIAGGGELFF. As DNA, the CDR3 is TGTGCCAGCAGTGAACTGATAGCGGGAGGCGGGGAGCTGTTTTTT.